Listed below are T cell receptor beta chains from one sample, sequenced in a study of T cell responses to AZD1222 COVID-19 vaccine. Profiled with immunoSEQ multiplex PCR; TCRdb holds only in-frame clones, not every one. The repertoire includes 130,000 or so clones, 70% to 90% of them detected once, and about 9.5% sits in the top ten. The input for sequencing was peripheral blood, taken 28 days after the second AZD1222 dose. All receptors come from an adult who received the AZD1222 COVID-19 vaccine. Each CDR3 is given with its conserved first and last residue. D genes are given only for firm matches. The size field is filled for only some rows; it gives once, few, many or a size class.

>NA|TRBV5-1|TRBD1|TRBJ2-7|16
CASSLATPGQGTEQYF
TGCGCCAGCAGCTTGGCCACCCCGGGACAGGGAACCGAGCAGTACTTC
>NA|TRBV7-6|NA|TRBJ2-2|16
CASSLQGYKNSGELFF
TGTGCCAGCAGCTTACAAGGGTACAAAAATTCCGGGGAGCTGTTTTTT
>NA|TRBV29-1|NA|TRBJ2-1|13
CSANGRVRDEQFF
TGCAGCGCAAATGGAAGGGTCCGGGATGAGCAGTTCTTC
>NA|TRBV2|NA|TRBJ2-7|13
CASSEGRTYEQYF
TGTGCCAGCAGTGAGGGCAGAACCTACGAGCAGTACTTC
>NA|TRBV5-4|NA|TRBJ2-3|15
CASSLTGRSTDTQYF
TGTGCCAGCAGCCTAACGGGTCGGTCCACAGATACGCAGTATTTT
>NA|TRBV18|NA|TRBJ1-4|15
CASSPTRQQGEKLFF
TGTGCCAGCTCACCAACCCGGCAGCAAGGTGAAAAACTGTTTTTT
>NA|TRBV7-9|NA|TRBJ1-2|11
CASSREGGYTF
TGTGCCTCGAGTCGGGAAGGGGGCTACACCTTC
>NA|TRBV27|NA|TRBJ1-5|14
CASRAWDQSQPQHF
TGTGCCAGCAGGGCCTGGGACCAGAGTCAGCCCCAGCATTTT
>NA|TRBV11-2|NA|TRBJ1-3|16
CASSHGDRHSGNTIYF
TGTGCCAGCAGCCACGGCGACCGGCACTCTGGAAACACCATATATTTT
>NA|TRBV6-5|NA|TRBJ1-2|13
CASSRRGWWGYTF
TGTGCCAGCAGTCGCCGGGGGTGGTGGGGCTACACCTTC
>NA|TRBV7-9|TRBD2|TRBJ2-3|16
CASSFLAGGRTDTQYF
TGTGCCAGCAGCTTTCTAGCGGGAGGGCGCACAGATACGCAGTATTTT
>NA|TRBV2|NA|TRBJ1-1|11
CASSEAGEAFF
TGTGCCAGCAGTGAAGCGGGGGAAGCTTTCTTT
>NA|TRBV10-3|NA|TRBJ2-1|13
CAISESVGNEQFF
TGTGCCATCAGTGAATCGGTGGGCAATGAGCAGTTCTTC
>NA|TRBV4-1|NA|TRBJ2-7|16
CASSQDLQSEAYEQYF
TGCGCCAGCAGCCAAGATCTACAGTCAGAGGCCTACGAGCAGTACTTC
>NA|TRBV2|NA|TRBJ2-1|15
CASSEAGVRADEQFF
TGTGCCAGCAGTGAAGCGGGAGTACGAGCGGATGAGCAGTTCTTC
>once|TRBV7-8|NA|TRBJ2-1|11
CASSASREQFF
TGTGCCAGCAGCGCCTCCAGAGAGCAGTTCTTC
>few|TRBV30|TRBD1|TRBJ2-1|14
CAWMSSDRYNEQFF
TGTGCCTGGATGTCCTCGGACAGGTACAATGAGCAGTTCTTC
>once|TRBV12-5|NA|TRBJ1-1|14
CASGLVRGVSEAFF
TGTGCTAGTGGTTTGGTACGGGGGGTCTCTGAAGCTTTCTTT
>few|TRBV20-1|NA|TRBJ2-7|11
CSAIKTYEQYF
TGCAGTGCTATAAAGACCTACGAGCAGTACTTC
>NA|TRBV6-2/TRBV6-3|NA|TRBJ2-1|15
CASSYMGAFYNEQFF
TGTGCCAGCAGTTACATGGGGGCCTTCTACAATGAGCAGTTCTTC
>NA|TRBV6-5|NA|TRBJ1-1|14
CATTRDGVDLRAFF
TGTGCCACCACAAGGGACGGGGTTGATCTTCGAGCTTTCTTT
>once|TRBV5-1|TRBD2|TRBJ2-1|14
CASSLSGSANEQFF
TGCGCCAGCAGCCTAAGCGGGAGCGCCAATGAGCAGTTCTTC
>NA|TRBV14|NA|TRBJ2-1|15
CASSPNTDRPPQQFF
TGTGCCAGCAGCCCCAATACTGACAGGCCCCCCCAGCAGTTCTTC
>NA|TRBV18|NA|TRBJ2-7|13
CASSPGSSYEQYF
TGTGCCAGCTCACCAGGGAGCTCCTACGAGCAGTACTTC
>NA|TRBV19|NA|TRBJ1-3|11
CASSIGNTIYF
TGTGCCAGTAGTATTGGAAACACCATATATTTT
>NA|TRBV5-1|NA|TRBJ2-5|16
CASSLGGGAGGETQYF
TGCGCCAGCAGCTTGGGGGGCGGGGCCGGCGGAGAGACCCAGTACTTC
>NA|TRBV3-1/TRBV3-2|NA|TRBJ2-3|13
CASSQTATDTQYF
TGTGCCAGCAGCCAAACCGCTACAGATACGCAGTATTTT
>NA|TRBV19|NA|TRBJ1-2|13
CASSISRGYGYTF
TGTGCCAGTAGTATTTCCCGGGGGTATGGCTACACCTTC
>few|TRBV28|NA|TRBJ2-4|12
CASGGAKNIQYF
TGTGCCAGCGGAGGGGCCAAAAACATTCAGTACTTC
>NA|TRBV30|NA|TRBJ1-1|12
CAWRLVGTEAFF
TGTGCCTGGAGACTCGTCGGGACAGAAGCTTTCTTT
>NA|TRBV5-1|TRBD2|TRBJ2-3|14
CASSSAGAADTQYF
TGCGCCAGCAGCTCTGCGGGAGCTGCAGATACGCAGTATTTT
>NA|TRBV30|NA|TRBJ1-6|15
CARTTSMAANSPLHF
TGTGCCCGAACCACCAGCATGGCAGCTAATTCACCCCTCCACTTT
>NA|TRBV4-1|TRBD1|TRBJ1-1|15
CASSPGQGPNTEAFF
TGCGCCAGCAGCCCGGGACAGGGGCCGAACACTGAAGCTTTCTTT
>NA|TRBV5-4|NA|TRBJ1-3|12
CASRGTGNTIYF
TGTGCCAGCAGAGGGACTGGAAACACCATATATTTT
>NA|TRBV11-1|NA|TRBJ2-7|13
CASSLDPSYEQYF
TGTGCCAGCAGCTTGGACCCCTCCTACGAGCAGTACTTC
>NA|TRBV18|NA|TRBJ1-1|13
CASSQGRGTEAFF
TGTGCCAGCTCCCAGGGGAGGGGCACTGAAGCTTTCTTT
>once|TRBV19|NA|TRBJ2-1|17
CASSLLQGQSSYNEQFF
TGTGCCAGTAGTCTCCTTCAAGGCCAAAGCTCCTACAATGAGCAGTTCTTC
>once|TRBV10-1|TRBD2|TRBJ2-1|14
CASSGLASYNEQFF
TGCGCCAGCAGTGGACTAGCCTCCTACAATGAGCAGTTCTTC
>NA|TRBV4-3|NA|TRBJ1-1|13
CASSHWDSVEAFF
TGCGCCAGCAGCCATTGGGACTCGGTTGAAGCTTTCTTT
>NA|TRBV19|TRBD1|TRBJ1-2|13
CASNAGGAYGYTF
TGTGCCAGTAACGCAGGGGGGGCCTATGGCTACACCTTC